This TCR beta chain is drawn from a study of spatial heterogeneity in lung cancer. This clonotype was picked up many times. TCRdb re-called the 5' RACE reads with MiXCR, one entry per CDR3 protein. The table records around 45,000 distinct CDR3 sequences, about 23% of them present only once. Between the trimmed V and J ends, which lost 6 bases and 4 bases, there was a span of 15 bases. Germline V gene sequence: CDR1 SQVTM, CDR2 ANQGSEA. The CDR3 runs to 13 residues. Sample time point: blood at routine non-recurrence follow-up after resection. The material sequenced was PBMCs, taken at follow-up. The genes are TRBV29-1 and TRBJ1-1; D perhaps matches TRBD1 (6 bases). The clonotype comes from a female donor with early-stage non-small cell lung cancer. In nucleotides, the CDR3 is TGCAGCGTAGAGGGGGGTGAAGCCACTGAAGCTTTCTTT. Translation gives CSVEGGEATEAFF.